The T cell receptor (beta chain) under discussion was sequenced for a study of T cells in Graves' hyperthyroidism and ophthalmopathy. Study-wide context: Sampling of peripheral blood happened at initial diagnosis, prior to any treatment.

Active moderate-to-severe ophthalmopathy, Clinical Activity Score at least 3, NOSPECS at least 4, under 3 months' duration. Pregnant or lactating patients were excluded, as were those with uncontrolled infection or other autoimmune disease. Clinicians diagnosed patients from clinical symptoms, serum thyroxine and TRAb, thyroid ultrasound and orbital computed tomography. Germline CDR1 LNHDA, CDR2 SQIVND (reference sequence). Unmatched junction bases numbered 13, after V lost 5 bases and J lost 4 bases. CDR3 length equals 17 residues. Using RNA transcripts as the source, TCR beta CDR3 regions were amplified. The TCR CDR3 was amplified in a first-round RT-PCR using the HTBI primer set. TCRdb redid the calling of the multiplex PCR reads with MiXCR, one entry per CDR3 protein. The data hold 350,000 to 400,000 distinct CDR3 sequences, with 15% to 20% observed a single time.

The receptor was derived from a man in his late teens or twenties with Graves' ophthalmopathy. The sample was blood. The genes are TRBV19 and TRBJ2-2, with 7 bases identical to TRBD2. The CDR3 here is CASSPSGGTLSTGELFF. CDR3 coding DNA: TGTGCCAGTAGTCCCTCGGGGGGTACCCTGAGCACCGGGGAGCTGTTTTTT.